The sequence of this TCR beta chain was determined in a study of shared clonotypes between healthy human individuals (TCRdb year 2020). Concerning the study at large: A few men and two women, aged 18 to 49 years, made up the cohort. To increase sequencing depth and limit assay-specific biases, TCR repertoire library preparation and sequencing were carried out by different laboratories using diverse techniques. For each donor, three plates each were used for CD4 naive and CD4 memory, two plates were used for CD8 naive, and one plate was used for CD8 memory. The study deeply sequenced blood TCR repertoires of 5 or 6 healthy adults to estimate repertoire size and the extent of clonotype sharing between individuals. Leukapheresis yielded between about 0.94 and 9.5 billion PBMCs per donor.

Results the study describes overall, beyond this receptor: Pairwise subsampling indicated that sequencing depth was expected to affect the degree of clonotype sharing among donors. The small number of donors limited the genetic and exposure-history diversity represented. Higher generation probabilities were observed for clonotypes shared by all four sorted-subset donors than for non-shared clonotypes. Rarefaction of sorted-subset datasets indicated incomplete sequencing despite the large sequencing depth. Sampling was restricted to blood, and TCR repertoires in tissue are likely to differ from TCR repertoires in blood. When a handful of donors were compared, the shared fraction of clonotypes was around 4.6% for naive CD4, more than 3% for naive CD8, about 2.4% for memory CD4, and 0.35% to 0.5% for memory CD8. Naive subsets generally had larger estimated clonotype richness than memory subsets did.

CD8 naive samples were CD45RO-negative cells positively selected for CCR7, giving a CD45RA+CCR7+ population that excluded TemRA cells. The donors were healthy, HIV-negative adults with no recently reported acute infections or vaccinations. Every donor was a Caucasian adult residing in Nashville, Tennessee, USA. Blood was collected by leukapheresis, and PBMCs were isolated by Ficoll-Histopaque density gradient centrifugation and then cryopreserved in liquid nitrogen vapor phase. Analytical flow cytometry was used to check the purity and quantity of each magnetically sorted T cell population. Each sorted fraction had its genomic DNA isolated and then quantified by UV absorbance on a Nanodrop 2000c. Using the deep immunoSEQ assay, multiplex PCR amplified TCR CDR3 regions from genomic DNA. Extracted genomic DNA from each cell subset was distributed evenly across all wells of several immunoSEQ 96-well plates, and each plate was treated as a replicate. For sorted subsets, roughly 0.2 ug genomic DNA, equal to tens of thousands of T cell genomes, was loaded into each replicate PCR. Purified libraries were measured with a Qubit 3.0 fluorometer, size-checked on a Bioanalyzer 2100, and measured again with the KAPA Library Quantification kit. Every immunoSEQ 96-well plate was sequenced on a dedicated single-read 150-cycle Illumina NextSeq 550 flow cell. The original methods were these. The immunoSEQ output contained only junctional sequences without quality scores, so filtering could not match that applied to full-length reads. To assign V/J genes and CDR3, sequences were annotated using PyIR, a Python wrapper for IgBLAST v1.9, with IMGT germline references. Any read was removed if the V/J assignment was weak (E-value above 1e-6), the CDR3 was missing, or the read contained stop codons, out-of-frame junctions, or ambiguous translated residues. V3J clonotypes were defined as sequences sharing the same inferred V gene, J gene, and CDR3 amino acid sequence. The percentage overlap between two repertoires was calculated by dividing the number of shared unique clonotypes by the size of the smaller repertoire. Three approaches were used to assess repertoire richness: RTK rarefaction, the Chao1 estimator, and Recon v2.1 estimates of unobserved clonotypes. OLGA was used to compute generation probabilities for all TCRbeta clonotypes that the gDNA method yielded from a handful of donors. Imported from immuneACCESS, the table was reduced by TCRdb to in-frame sequences with V and J called. These copies leave out some clones; in studies compared against another copy, an unresolved V gene accounts for under half, and the cause of the remainder is not known. V, J and clone size derive from that table, while D and trimming were established from the DNA sequence. This sample lists under 700,000 clones; 85% to 95% were detected once. The ten top clones hold approximately 0.11% of the sample.

As to this clone: Its recognized antigen is unknown. No per-base quality is available; no much larger clone lies one base away.

From the cysteine up to the phenylalanine, the CDR3 has a length of 14 residues. Solely the CDR3 DNA is kept, with 42 bases framed from the first base. Taken from the germline V gene, the CDR1 and CDR2 loops are SQVTM and ANQGSEA. The sequence was collected from a woman aged 25 to 39 in good health. In this chain, TRBV29-1 is recombined with TRBJ2-5; TRBD1 is a possible D gene, resting on 6 matching bases. The last part of the DNA fits TRBJ2-7 better; the J call may be wrong. Specimen: naive CD8+ T cells sorted from blood. The cell subset or site label corresponds to: CD45RA+CCR7+. The CDR3 loop reads CSVHSIAGAGEQYF. The sequenced DNA: TGCAGCGTTCACTCCATTGCAGGGGCGGGCGAGCAGTACTTC.